This TCR beta chain was recovered during a study of cytomegalovirus exposure and HLA in healthy donors. Trimming removed 7 bases from V and 0 bases from J, with 10 bases in between. This CDR3 is built from 14 residues. Germline CDR1 reads MDHEN; CDR2 reads SYDVKM. Sequenced by immunoSEQ multiplex PCR; TCRdb stores in-frame clones only, minus some. This table has some 200,000 clones, approximately 89% appearing once. Sequenced input: PBMCs. This chain links TRBV28 with TRBJ2-1, with D hard to call. The source is a man younger than 45 in good health and CMV-seropositive. The CDR3 is CASISVSSYNEQFF. The CDR3 DNA sequence: TGTGCCAGCATTTCGGTTAGCTCCTACAATGAGCAGTTCTTC.